These 3 T cell receptor beta chains were all obtained from the same sample, sequenced in a study of low-dose radiotherapy and immunotherapy resistance in tumors. Time point reported: before trial treatment. cDNA synthesis used a TRAV/TRBV-specific primer set for both chains. With a constant-region primer and a V-primer adapter, TCRs were subjected to roughly 18 PCR cycles of amplification. One entry per CDR3 protein results from TCRdb running MiXCR on the reads. The data contain some 85,000 distinct CDR3 sequences, 15% to 20% of them singletons. The specimen was PBMCs, collected before treatment. The origin of the receptors is a male donor with prostate cancer.

This clonotype was observed many times. This chain links TRBV5-4 with TRBJ2-1; 11 bases fit TRBD2. The CDR3 consists of 16 residues. Germline assignment: CDR1 SGHNT and CDR2 YYREEE (reference sequence). V was pared by 0 bases and J by 2 bases, with 1 base of the junction left unmatched. The CDR3 DNA follows: TGTGCCAGCAGCTTGGGACTAGCGGGGCCCTACAATGAGCAGTTCTTC. Protein product: CASSLGLAGPYNEQFF.

This clonotype was seen at least ten times. The chain uses TRBV6-2 or TRBV6-3 and TRBJ2-1; TRBD1 agrees at 7 bases. The CDR3 sequence is 19 residues long. Germline-derived CDR1 and CDR2 are MNHEY and SVGEGT. V was clipped by 7 bases and J by 2 bases; unmatched bases: 20. In DNA, the CDR3 is TGTGCCAGCAACTCCCGTCCCCAGGGGGTCGTAACAACCTACAATGAGCAGTTCTTC. It specifies CASNSRPQGVVTTYNEQFF.

This clonotype has at least ten counts. This CDR3 reads CAWSRQGALTEAFF. The DNA for the CDR3 is TGTGCCTGGAGTAGACAGGGGGCGCTCACTGAAGCTTTCTTT. This chain joins TRBV30 and TRBJ1-1; TRBD1 matches 10 bases. This CDR3 has 14 residues. Germline loops: CDR1 GTSNPN, CDR2 SVGIG (reference sequence). V shed 2 bases, J shed 4 bases, and the junction held 4 bases outside the gene matches.